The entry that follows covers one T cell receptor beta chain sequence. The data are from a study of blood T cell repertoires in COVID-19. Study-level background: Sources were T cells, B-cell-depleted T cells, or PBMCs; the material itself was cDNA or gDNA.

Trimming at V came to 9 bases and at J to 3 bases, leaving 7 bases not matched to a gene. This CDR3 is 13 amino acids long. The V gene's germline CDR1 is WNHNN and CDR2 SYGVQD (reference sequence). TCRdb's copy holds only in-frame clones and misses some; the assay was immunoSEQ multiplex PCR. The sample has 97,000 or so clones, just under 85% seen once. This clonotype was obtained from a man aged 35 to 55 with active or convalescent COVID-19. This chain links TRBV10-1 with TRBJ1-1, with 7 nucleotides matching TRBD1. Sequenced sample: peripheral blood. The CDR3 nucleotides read TGCGCCAGTTCAACAGGGGACGACACTGAAGCTTTCTTT. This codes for CASSTGDDTEAFF.